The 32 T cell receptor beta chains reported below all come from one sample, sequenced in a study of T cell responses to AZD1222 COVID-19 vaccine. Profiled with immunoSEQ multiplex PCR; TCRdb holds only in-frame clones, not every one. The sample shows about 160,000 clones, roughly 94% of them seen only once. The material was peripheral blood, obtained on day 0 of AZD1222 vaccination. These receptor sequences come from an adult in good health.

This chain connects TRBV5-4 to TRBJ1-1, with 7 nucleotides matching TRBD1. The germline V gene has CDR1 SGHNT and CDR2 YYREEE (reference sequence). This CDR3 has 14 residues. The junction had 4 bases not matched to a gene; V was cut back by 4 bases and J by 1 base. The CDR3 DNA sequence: TGTGCCAGCAGCACCGGACAGGCGAACACTGAAGCTTTCTTT. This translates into CASSTGQANTEAFF.

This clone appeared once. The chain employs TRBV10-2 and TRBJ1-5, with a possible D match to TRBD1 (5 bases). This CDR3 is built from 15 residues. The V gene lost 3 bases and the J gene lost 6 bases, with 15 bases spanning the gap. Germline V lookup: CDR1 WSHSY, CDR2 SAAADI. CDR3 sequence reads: CASSDQGSGGQPQHF. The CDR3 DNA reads TGCGCCAGCAGTGACCAGGGATCGGGAGGTCAGCCCCAGCATTTT.

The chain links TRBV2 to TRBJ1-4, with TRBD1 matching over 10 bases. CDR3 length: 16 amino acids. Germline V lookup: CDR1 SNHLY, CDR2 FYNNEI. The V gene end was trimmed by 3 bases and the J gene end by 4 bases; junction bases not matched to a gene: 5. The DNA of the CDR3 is TGTGCCAGCAGTGAGGGACAGGGGAATTATAATGAAAAACTGTTTTTT. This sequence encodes CASSEGQGNYNEKLFF. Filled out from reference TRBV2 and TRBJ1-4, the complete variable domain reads EPEVTQTPSHQVTQMGQEVILRCVPISNHLYFYWYRQILGQKVEFLVSFYNNEISEKSEIFDDQFSVERPDGSNFTLKIRSTKLEDSAMYFCASSEGQGNYNEKLFFGSGTQLSVL.

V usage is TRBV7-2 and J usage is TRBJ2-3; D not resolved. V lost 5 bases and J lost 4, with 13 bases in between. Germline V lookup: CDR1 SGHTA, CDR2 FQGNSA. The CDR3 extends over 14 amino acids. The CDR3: CASSPRHIADTQYF. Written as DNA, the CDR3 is TGTGCCAGCAGCCCCCGGCATATAGCAGATACGCAGTATTTT.

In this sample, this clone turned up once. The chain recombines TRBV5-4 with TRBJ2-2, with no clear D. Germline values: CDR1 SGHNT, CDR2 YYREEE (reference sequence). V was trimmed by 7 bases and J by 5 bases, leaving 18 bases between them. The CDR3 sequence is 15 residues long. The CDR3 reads CASQGGSTKTGELFF. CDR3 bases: TGTGCCAGCCAAGGCGGCAGTACTAAAACCGGGGAGCTGTTTTTT.

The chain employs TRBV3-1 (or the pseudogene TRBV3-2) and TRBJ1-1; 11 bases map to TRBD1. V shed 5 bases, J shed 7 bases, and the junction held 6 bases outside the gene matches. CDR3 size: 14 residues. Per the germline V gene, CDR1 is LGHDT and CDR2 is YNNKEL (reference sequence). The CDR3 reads CASSSRTGGIEAFF. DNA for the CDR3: TGTGCCAGCAGCAGTAGGACAGGGGGCATTGAAGCTTTCTTT.

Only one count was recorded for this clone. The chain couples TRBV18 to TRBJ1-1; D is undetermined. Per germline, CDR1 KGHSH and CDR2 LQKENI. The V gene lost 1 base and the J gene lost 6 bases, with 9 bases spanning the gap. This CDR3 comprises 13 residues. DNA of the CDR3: TGTGCCAGCTCACCACAGGCCCCGGCTGAAGCTTTCTTT. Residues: CASSPQAPAEAFF.

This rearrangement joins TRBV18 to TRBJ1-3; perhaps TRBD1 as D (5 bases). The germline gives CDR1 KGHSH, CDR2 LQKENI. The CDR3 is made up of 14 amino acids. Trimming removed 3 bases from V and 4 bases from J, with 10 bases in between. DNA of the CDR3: TGTGCCAGCTCACCTGGTCAGGGAGGAAACACCATATATTTT. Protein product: CASSPGQGGNTIYF.

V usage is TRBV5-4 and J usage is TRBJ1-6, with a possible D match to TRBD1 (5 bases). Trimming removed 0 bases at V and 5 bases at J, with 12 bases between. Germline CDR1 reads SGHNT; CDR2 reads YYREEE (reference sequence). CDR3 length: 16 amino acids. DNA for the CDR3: TGTGCCAGCAGCTTGGGGGGTGACAGTAATAATTCACCCCTCCACTTT. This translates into CASSLGGDSNNSPLHF.

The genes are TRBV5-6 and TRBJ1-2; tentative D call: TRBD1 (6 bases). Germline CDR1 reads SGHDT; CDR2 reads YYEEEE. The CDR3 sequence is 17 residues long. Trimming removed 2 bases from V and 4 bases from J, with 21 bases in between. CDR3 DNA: TGTGCCAGCAGCTTACGAACAATGGGGGGCGCGGGCTATGGCTACACCTTC. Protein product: CASSLRTMGGAGYGYTF. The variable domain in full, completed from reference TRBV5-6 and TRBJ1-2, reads DAGVTQSPTHLIKTRGQQVTLRCSPKSGHDTVSWYQQALGQGPQFIFQYYEEEERQRGNFPDRFSGHQFPNYSSELNVNALLLGDSALYLCASSLRTMGGAGYGYTFGSGTRLTVV.

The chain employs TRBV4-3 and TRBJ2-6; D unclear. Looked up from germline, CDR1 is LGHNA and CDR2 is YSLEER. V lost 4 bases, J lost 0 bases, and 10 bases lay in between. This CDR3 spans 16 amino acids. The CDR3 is CASSPDHSSGANVLTF. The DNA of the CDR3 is TGCGCCAGCAGCCCGGACCATAGCTCTGGGGCCAACGTCCTGACTTTC.

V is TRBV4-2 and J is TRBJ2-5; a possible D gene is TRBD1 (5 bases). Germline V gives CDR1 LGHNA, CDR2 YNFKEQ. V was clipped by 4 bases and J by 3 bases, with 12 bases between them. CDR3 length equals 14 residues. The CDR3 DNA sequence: TGTGCCAGCAGCCGGGCAGGGTCGGAAGAGACCCAGTACTTC. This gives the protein CASSRAGSEETQYF.

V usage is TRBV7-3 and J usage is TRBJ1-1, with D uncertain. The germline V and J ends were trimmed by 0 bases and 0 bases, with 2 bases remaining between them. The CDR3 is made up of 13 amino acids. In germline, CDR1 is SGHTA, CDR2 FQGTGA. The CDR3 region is CASSLTVNTEAFF. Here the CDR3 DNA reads TGTGCCAGCAGCTTAACTGTGAACACTGAAGCTTTCTTT. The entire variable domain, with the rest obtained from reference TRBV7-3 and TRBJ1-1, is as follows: GAGVSQTPSNKVTEKGKYVELRCDPISGHTALYWYRQSLGQGPEFLIYFQGTGAADDSGLPNDRFFAVRPEGSVSTLKIQRTERGDSAVYLCASSLTVNTEAFFGQGTRLTVV.

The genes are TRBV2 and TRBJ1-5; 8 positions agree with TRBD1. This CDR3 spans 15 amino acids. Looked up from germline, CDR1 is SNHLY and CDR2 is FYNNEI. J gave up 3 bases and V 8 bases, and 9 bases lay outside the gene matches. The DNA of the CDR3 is TGTGCCAGCTCGACCGGACAGGGCAACAATCAGCCCCAGCATTTT. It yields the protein CASSTGQGNNQPQHF.

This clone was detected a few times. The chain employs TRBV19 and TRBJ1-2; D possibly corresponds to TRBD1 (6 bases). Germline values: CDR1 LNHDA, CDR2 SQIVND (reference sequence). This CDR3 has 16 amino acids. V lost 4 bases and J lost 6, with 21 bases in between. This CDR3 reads CASSTLRRGDNDGYTF. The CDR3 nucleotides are TGTGCCAGTAGTACTCTAAGAAGGGGGGATAATGATGGCTACACCTTC. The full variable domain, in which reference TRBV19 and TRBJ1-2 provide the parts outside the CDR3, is DGGITQSPKYLFRKEGQNVTLSCEQNLNHDAMYWYRQDPGQGLRLIYYSQIVNDFQKGDIAEGYSVSREKKESFPLTVTSAQKNPTAFYLCASSTLRRGDNDGYTFGSGTRLTVV.

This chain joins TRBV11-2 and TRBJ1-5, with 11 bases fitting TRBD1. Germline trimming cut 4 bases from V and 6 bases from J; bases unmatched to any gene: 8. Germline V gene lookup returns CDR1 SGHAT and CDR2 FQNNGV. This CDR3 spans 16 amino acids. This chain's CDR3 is CASSSGVGQGVQPQHF. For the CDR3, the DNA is TGTGCCAGCAGCTCTGGGGTGGGACAGGGGGTTCAGCCCCAGCATTTT.

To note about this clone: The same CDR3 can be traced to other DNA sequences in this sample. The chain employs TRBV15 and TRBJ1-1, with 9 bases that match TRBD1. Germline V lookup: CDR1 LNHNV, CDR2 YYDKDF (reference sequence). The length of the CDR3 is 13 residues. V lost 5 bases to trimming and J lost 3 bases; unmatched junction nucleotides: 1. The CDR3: CATSRDRDTEAFF. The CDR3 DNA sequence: TGTGCCACCAGCCGGGACAGGGACACTGAAGCTTTCTTT.

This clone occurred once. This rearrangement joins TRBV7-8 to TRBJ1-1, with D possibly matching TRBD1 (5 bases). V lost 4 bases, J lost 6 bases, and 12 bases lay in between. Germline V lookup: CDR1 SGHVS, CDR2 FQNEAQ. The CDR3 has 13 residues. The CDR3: CASSSRDGAEAFF. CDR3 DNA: TGTGCCAGCAGCTCCCGGGACGGCGCTGAAGCTTTCTTT.

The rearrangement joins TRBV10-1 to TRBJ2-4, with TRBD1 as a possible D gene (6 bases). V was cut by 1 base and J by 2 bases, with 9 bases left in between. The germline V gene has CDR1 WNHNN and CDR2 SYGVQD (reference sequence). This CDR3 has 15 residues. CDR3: CASSELTGSKNIQYF. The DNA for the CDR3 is TGCGCCAGCAGTGAGTTGACAGGCTCCAAAAACATTCAGTACTTC.

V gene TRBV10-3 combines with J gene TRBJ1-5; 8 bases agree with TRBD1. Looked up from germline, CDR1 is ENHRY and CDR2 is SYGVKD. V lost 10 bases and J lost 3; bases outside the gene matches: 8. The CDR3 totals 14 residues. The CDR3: CATRGGQDNQPQHF. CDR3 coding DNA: TGTGCCACCAGGGGGGGACAGGACAATCAGCCCCAGCATTTT.

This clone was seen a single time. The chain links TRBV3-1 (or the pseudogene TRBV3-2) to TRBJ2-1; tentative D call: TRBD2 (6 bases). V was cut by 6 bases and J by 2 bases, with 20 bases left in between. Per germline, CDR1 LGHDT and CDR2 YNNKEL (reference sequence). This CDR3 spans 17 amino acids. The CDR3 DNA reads TGTGCCAGCAGGCCAACCTCCGGGGGAAACGCCTACAATGAGCAGTTCTTC. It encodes CASRPTSGGNAYNEQFF.

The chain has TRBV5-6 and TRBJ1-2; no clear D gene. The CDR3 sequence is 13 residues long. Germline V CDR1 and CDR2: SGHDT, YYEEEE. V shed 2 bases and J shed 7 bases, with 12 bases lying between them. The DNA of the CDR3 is TGTGCCAGCAGCTTTAATCGGTTTAGTGGCTACACCTTC. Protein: CASSFNRFSGYTF.

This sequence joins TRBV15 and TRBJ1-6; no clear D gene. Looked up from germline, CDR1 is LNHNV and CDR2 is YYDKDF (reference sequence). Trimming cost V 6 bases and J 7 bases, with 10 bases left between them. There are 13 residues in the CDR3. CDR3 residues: CATSRGRNSPLHF. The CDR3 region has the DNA TGTGCCACCAGTCGTGGACGAAATTCACCCCTCCACTTT. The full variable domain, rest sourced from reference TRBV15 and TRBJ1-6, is DAMVIQNPRYQVTQFGKPVTLSCSQTLNHNVMYWYQQKSSQAPKLLFHYYDKDFNNEADTPDNFQSRRPNTSFCFLDIRSPGLGDTAMYLCATSRGRNSPLHFGNGTRLTVT.

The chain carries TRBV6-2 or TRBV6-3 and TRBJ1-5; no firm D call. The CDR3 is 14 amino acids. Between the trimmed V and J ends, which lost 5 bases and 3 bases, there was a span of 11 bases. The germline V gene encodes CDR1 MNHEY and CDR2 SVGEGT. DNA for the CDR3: TGTGCCAGCAGTCACACGAACCTCAATCAGCCCCAGCATTTT. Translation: CASSHTNLNQPQHF.

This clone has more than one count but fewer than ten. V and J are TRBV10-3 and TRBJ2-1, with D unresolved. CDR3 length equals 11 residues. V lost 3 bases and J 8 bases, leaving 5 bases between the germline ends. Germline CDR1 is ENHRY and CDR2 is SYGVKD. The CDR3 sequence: CAISDGDEQFF. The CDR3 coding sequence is TGTGCCATCAGTGATGGGGATGAGCAGTTCTTC.

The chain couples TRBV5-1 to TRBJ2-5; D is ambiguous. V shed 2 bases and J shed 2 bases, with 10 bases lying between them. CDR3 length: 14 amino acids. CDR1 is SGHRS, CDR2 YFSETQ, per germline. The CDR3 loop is CASSLSRRQETQYF. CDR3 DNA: TGCGCCAGCAGCTTATCCCGACGGCAAGAGACCCAGTACTTC.

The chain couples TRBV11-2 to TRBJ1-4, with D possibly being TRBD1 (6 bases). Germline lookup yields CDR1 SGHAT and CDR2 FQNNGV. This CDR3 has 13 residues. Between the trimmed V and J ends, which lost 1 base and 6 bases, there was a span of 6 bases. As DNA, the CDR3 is TGTGCCAGCAGCTTAGGGACAGATGAAAAACTGTTTTTT. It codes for CASSLGTDEKLFF.

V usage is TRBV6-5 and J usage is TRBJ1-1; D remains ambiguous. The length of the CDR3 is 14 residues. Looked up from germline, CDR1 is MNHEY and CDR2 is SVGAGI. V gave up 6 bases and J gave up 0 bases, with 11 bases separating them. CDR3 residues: CASRVMGMNTEAFF. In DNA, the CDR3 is TGTGCCAGCAGGGTGATGGGAATGAACACTGAAGCTTTCTTT.

The CDR3 protein is CASSQSAGSTGELFF. CDR3 in DNA: TGTGCCAGCAGCCAATCAGCGGGAAGCACCGGGGAGCTGTTTTTT. The V call is TRBV4-2, the J call TRBJ2-2, with TRBD2 matching 7 bases. Germline values: CDR1 LGHNA, CDR2 YNFKEQ. The trim removed 2 bases at V and 4 bases at J, leaving 4 bases unmatched. The CDR3 spans 15 residues.

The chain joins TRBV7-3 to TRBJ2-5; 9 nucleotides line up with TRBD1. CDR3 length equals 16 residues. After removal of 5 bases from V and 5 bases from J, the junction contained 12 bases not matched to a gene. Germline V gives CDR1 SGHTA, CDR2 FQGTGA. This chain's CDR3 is CASSPSRTGELETQYF. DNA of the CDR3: TGTGCCAGCAGCCCTTCAAGGACAGGGGAATTGGAGACCCAGTACTTC.

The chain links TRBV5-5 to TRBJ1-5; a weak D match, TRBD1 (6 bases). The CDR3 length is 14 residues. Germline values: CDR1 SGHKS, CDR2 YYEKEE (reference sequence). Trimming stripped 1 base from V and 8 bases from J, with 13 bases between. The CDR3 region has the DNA TGTGCCAGCAGCTTGACCCAGGGGATCGAGCCCCAGCATTTT. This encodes CASSLTQGIEPQHF.

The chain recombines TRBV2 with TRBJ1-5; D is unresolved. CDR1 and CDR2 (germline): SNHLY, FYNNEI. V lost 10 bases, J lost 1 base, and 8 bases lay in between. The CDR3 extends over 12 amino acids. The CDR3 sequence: CATGTSNQPQHF. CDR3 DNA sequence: TGTGCCACCGGAACCAGCAATCAGCCCCAGCATTTT.